The rows below give T cell receptor beta chains drawn from one sample of a study of identical twins. TCRdb reanalysed the 5' RACE reads using MiXCR and keeps one entry per CDR3 protein. The table records a few hundred thousand distinct CDR3 sequences, approximately 15% of them present only once. These same records also appear under a second study, on yellow fever vaccine responses in identical twins.

The sample comprised CD4+ T cells sorted from blood. These receptors all stem from a woman aged 18 to 35 in good health. Each CDR3 is given without its conserved first and last residue. The order of the fields is clone size, J gene, V gene, D gene, CDR3 protein. The D gene is left open where the match is weak. Part of the rows lack a size; the others show once, few, many or a class for expanded clones.

clone_size: many
j_call: TRBJ2-1
v_call: TRBV4-2
d_call: -
cdr3_aa: ASSQVVGGTYNEQF

clone_size: -
j_call: TRBJ2-2
v_call: TRBV3-1
d_call: TRBD1
cdr3_aa: ASCNPDRGLPGAGELF

clone_size: -
j_call: TRBJ2-7
v_call: TRBV20-1
d_call: -
cdr3_aa: SAREYGPYEQY

clone_size: few
j_call: TRBJ2-1
v_call: TRBV20-1
d_call: TRBD1
cdr3_aa: SARDPKGQGAYNEQF

clone_size: -
j_call: TRBJ2-5
v_call: TRBV6-5
d_call: -
cdr3_aa: ASSYRVSLETQY

clone_size: few
j_call: TRBJ1-4
v_call: TRBV7-9
d_call: TRBD1
cdr3_aa: ASSDGTASWGEKLF

clone_size: -
j_call: TRBJ1-1
v_call: TRBV29-1
d_call: -
cdr3_aa: SARTANTEAF

clone_size: many
j_call: TRBJ2-3
v_call: TRBV27
d_call: -
cdr3_aa: ASSPAGPPTDTQY

clone_size: -
j_call: TRBJ2-3
v_call: TRBV11-3
d_call: -
cdr3_aa: ASSSRGGKGDTQY

clone_size: -
j_call: TRBJ2-5
v_call: TRBV7-2
d_call: TRBD2
cdr3_aa: ASSRTSAGEETQY

clone_size: few
j_call: TRBJ2-5
v_call: TRBV7-6
d_call: -
cdr3_aa: ASSLRPPGLGETQY

clone_size: -
j_call: TRBJ2-1
v_call: TRBV28
d_call: -
cdr3_aa: ASSRSRGAVYNEQF

clone_size: -
j_call: TRBJ2-3
v_call: TRBV6-5
d_call: -
cdr3_aa: ASSSPRIRDTQY

clone_size: -
j_call: TRBJ2-3
v_call: TRBV18
d_call: -
cdr3_aa: ASSPPRDASRTDTQY

clone_size: many
j_call: TRBJ2-5
v_call: TRBV6-1
d_call: TRBD1
cdr3_aa: ASRPQPDRGSHQY

clone_size: -
j_call: TRBJ2-7
v_call: TRBV5-1
d_call: -
cdr3_aa: ASSLDPVRVKVEQY

clone_size: few
j_call: TRBJ2-2
v_call: TRBV5-5
d_call: TRBD2
cdr3_aa: ASSGRGGRTGELF